The rows below give T cell receptor beta chains drawn from one sample of a study of cytomegalovirus exposure and HLA in healthy donors. Clones were sequenced by immunoSEQ multiplex PCR, and TCRdb holds only the in-frame ones, with some missing. Found here are 250,000 to 350,000 clones, roughly 87% of them singletons; the top ten hold 0.95% to 1.5%. Sample: PBMCs. These receptors all stem from a woman younger than 45 in good health and CMV-seropositive. Each CDR3 is given with its conserved first and last residue. The order of the fields is clone size, V gene, J gene, D gene, CDR3 DNA, CDR3 protein. The D gene is left open where the match is weak. Clone size is shown for a subset of rows, as once, few, many or a class of expanded clone.

abundance: few
v_gene: TRBV27
j_gene: TRBJ1-5
d_gene: NA
CDR3nt: TGTGCCAGCAGGTCGTTGGGGGGCACTCAGCCCCAGCATTTT
CDR3aa: CASRSLGGTQPQHF

abundance: NA
v_gene: TRBV19
j_gene: TRBJ2-1
d_gene: NA
CDR3nt: TGTGCCAGTAGTGTTCAGGGGACCGAAGGACAGTTCTTC
CDR3aa: CASSVQGTEGQFF

abundance: NA
v_gene: TRBV4-3
j_gene: TRBJ2-1
d_gene: TRBD2
CDR3nt: TGCGCCAGCAGCCAAGATCTCCCGGCTAGCGGAACCTACAATGAGCAGTTCTTC
CDR3aa: CASSQDLPASGTYNEQFF

abundance: few
v_gene: TRBV2
j_gene: TRBJ1-5
d_gene: NA
CDR3nt: TGTGCCAGCAGATCCTTGGGCAGTAGCAATCAGCCCCAGCATTTT
CDR3aa: CASRSLGSSNQPQHF

abundance: NA
v_gene: TRBV2
j_gene: TRBJ2-7
d_gene: NA
CDR3nt: TGTGCCATCTTTGGCCTAAGCGACTCCTACGAGCAGTACTTC
CDR3aa: CAIFGLSDSYEQYF

abundance: NA
v_gene: TRBV11-1
j_gene: TRBJ1-2
d_gene: NA
CDR3nt: TGTGCCAGCAGCCGAGGGACCGGCTATGGCTACACCTTC
CDR3aa: CASSRGTGYGYTF

abundance: NA
v_gene: TRBV2
j_gene: TRBJ2-1
d_gene: TRBD2
CDR3nt: TGTGCCAGCAAGTTGACTAGCGGGAGGAATGAGCAGTTCTTC
CDR3aa: CASKLTSGRNEQFF

abundance: NA
v_gene: TRBV19
j_gene: TRBJ2-1
d_gene: TRBD2
CDR3nt: TGTGCCAGTAGTCCCGGGAGGGCCCATGAGCAGTTCTTC
CDR3aa: CASSPGRAHEQFF

abundance: once
v_gene: TRBV14
j_gene: TRBJ2-7
d_gene: NA
CDR3nt: TGTGCCAGCAGCCCGACAAGGAGCTCCTACGAGCAGTACTTC
CDR3aa: CASSPTRSSYEQYF

abundance: NA
v_gene: TRBV14
j_gene: TRBJ1-4
d_gene: NA
CDR3nt: TGTGCCAGCAGCCGGGCGAGCACAACTAATGAAAAACTGTTTTTT
CDR3aa: CASSRASTTNEKLFF

abundance: NA
v_gene: TRBV19
j_gene: TRBJ1-2
d_gene: NA
CDR3nt: TGTGCCAGTAGTATTCGGGCAGTAGATGGCTACACCTTC
CDR3aa: CASSIRAVDGYTF

abundance: few
v_gene: TRBV7-2
j_gene: TRBJ2-1
d_gene: NA
CDR3nt: TGTGCCAGCAGCTTAGCGACGGTTGAGCAGTTCTTC
CDR3aa: CASSLATVEQFF

abundance: NA
v_gene: TRBV5-1
j_gene: TRBJ2-7
d_gene: TRBD2
CDR3nt: TGCGCCAGCAGCTTAAATGGACTAGCGGGAGGGCCTAGCGAGCAGTACTTC
CDR3aa: CASSLNGLAGGPSEQYF

abundance: NA
v_gene: TRBV28
j_gene: TRBJ1-2
d_gene: NA
CDR3nt: TGTGCCAGCAGAGACGGTGGAGAAGACATCTATGGCTACACCTTC
CDR3aa: CASRDGGEDIYGYTF

abundance: few
v_gene: TRBV10-2
j_gene: TRBJ2-2
d_gene: NA
CDR3nt: TGCGCCAGCAGTGAATTTAGGAGTATCACCGGGGAGCTGTTTTTT
CDR3aa: CASSEFRSITGELFF

abundance: NA
v_gene: TRBV27
j_gene: TRBJ2-7
d_gene: NA
CDR3nt: TGTGCCAGCAGTTTATCGGGATCCTACGAGCAGTACTTC
CDR3aa: CASSLSGSYEQYF

abundance: NA
v_gene: TRBV6-1
j_gene: TRBJ1-5
d_gene: NA
CDR3nt: TGTGCCAGCAGTGAAAGACCCAGGGTTTTGGACAATCAGCCCCAGCATTTT
CDR3aa: CASSERPRVLDNQPQHF

abundance: once
v_gene: TRBV7-9
j_gene: TRBJ2-7
d_gene: TRBD2
CDR3nt: TGTGCCAGCAGCTTAGAAGATGGGACTAGCGACCACTACGAGCAGTACTTC
CDR3aa: CASSLEDGTSDHYEQYF

abundance: NA
v_gene: TRBV11-3
j_gene: TRBJ2-3
d_gene: NA
CDR3nt: TGTGCCAGCAGCGACCGGGACCAGGACACAGATACGCAGTATTTT
CDR3aa: CASSDRDQDTDTQYF

abundance: NA
v_gene: TRBV7-6
j_gene: TRBJ1-1
d_gene: NA
CDR3nt: TGTGCCAGCAGCTTTGGGTTGAACACTGAAGCTTTCTTT
CDR3aa: CASSFGLNTEAFF

abundance: NA
v_gene: TRBV25-1
j_gene: TRBJ2-3
d_gene: NA
CDR3nt: TGTGCCAGCAGTGATGGAGAGGAGTATTTT
CDR3aa: CASSDGEEYF

abundance: NA
v_gene: TRBV5-1
j_gene: TRBJ2-7
d_gene: TRBD2
CDR3nt: TGCGCCAGCAGCGTCACTAGCGGGGGGTCCTACGAGCAGTACTTC
CDR3aa: CASSVTSGGSYEQYF

abundance: NA
v_gene: TRBV5-1
j_gene: TRBJ2-5
d_gene: TRBD2
CDR3nt: TGCGCCAGCAGCTTGAATCCCAGCGGGGGGGAAGAGACCCAGTACTTC
CDR3aa: CASSLNPSGGEETQYF

abundance: NA
v_gene: TRBV27
j_gene: TRBJ1-5
d_gene: NA
CDR3nt: TGTGCCAGCAGTTTTTTAGGGGAAAATCAGCCCCAGCATTTT
CDR3aa: CASSFLGENQPQHF

abundance: NA
v_gene: TRBV9
j_gene: TRBJ1-2
d_gene: NA
CDR3nt: TGTGCCAGCAGCTCGGGGGGGGCCTATGGCTACACCTTC
CDR3aa: CASSSGGAYGYTF

abundance: NA
v_gene: TRBV30
j_gene: TRBJ1-4
d_gene: NA
CDR3nt: TGTGCCTGGAGTGTAGGTCAGAGTCCTAATGAAAAACTGTTTTTT
CDR3aa: CAWSVGQSPNEKLFF

abundance: NA
v_gene: TRBV6-5
j_gene: TRBJ2-2
d_gene: NA
CDR3nt: TGTGCCAGCAGTTACTCAGGGCCGAACACCGGGGAGCTGTTTTTT
CDR3aa: CASSYSGPNTGELFF

abundance: NA
v_gene: TRBV9
j_gene: TRBJ2-2
d_gene: NA
CDR3nt: TGTGCCAGCAGCGTAGGTCTGGCGGCGAACACCGGGGAGCTGTTTTTT
CDR3aa: CASSVGLAANTGELFF

abundance: NA
v_gene: TRBV6-1
j_gene: TRBJ2-7
d_gene: NA
CDR3nt: TGTGCCAGCAGTGCGGCCACAGGGTACTACGAGCAGTACTTC
CDR3aa: CASSAATGYYEQYF

abundance: NA
v_gene: TRBV14
j_gene: TRBJ2-7
d_gene: NA
CDR3nt: TGTGCCAGCAGCCAAGTAGGACAATCGCACGAGCAGTACTTC
CDR3aa: CASSQVGQSHEQYF

abundance: NA
v_gene: TRBV5-1
j_gene: TRBJ2-2
d_gene: TRBD1
CDR3nt: TGCGCCAGCAGCTTGGTGCGGGACAGGGGTGACGGGGAGCTGTTTTTT
CDR3aa: CASSLVRDRGDGELFF

abundance: few
v_gene: TRBV28
j_gene: TRBJ1-2
d_gene: TRBD1
CDR3nt: TGTGCCAGCAGGGCAGGGGGGTACGTAGGCGGCTACACCTTC
CDR3aa: CASRAGGYVGGYTF

abundance: NA
v_gene: TRBV15
j_gene: TRBJ1-1
d_gene: NA
CDR3nt: TGTGCCACCAGCAGGAGTTTACAGGGTGAAGCTTTCTTT
CDR3aa: CATSRSLQGEAFF

abundance: NA
v_gene: TRBV29-1
j_gene: TRBJ1-1
d_gene: TRBD1
CDR3nt: TGCAGCGTTGGTCGGACAGGGGCCGGGAACACTGAAGCTTTCTTT
CDR3aa: CSVGRTGAGNTEAFF

abundance: few
v_gene: TRBV28
j_gene: TRBJ1-1
d_gene: NA
CDR3nt: TGTGCCAGTAAGACTGGATACACTGAAGCTTTCTTT
CDR3aa: CASKTGYTEAFF

abundance: NA
v_gene: TRBV30
j_gene: TRBJ2-1
d_gene: NA
CDR3nt: TGTGCCCGTAACAGGGGGGGATCCTACAATGAGCAGTTCTTC
CDR3aa: CARNRGGSYNEQFF

abundance: few
v_gene: TRBV5-1
j_gene: TRBJ2-3
d_gene: TRBD1
CDR3nt: TGCGCCAGCAGCTTGAGAGCAGGGGGAAGCACAGATACGCAGTATTTT
CDR3aa: CASSLRAGGSTDTQYF

abundance: NA
v_gene: TRBV7-3
j_gene: TRBJ1-1
d_gene: NA
CDR3nt: TGTGCCAGCACCGAACAGGGAGGGGCTAACACTGAAGCTTTCTTT
CDR3aa: CASTEQGGANTEAFF

abundance: NA
v_gene: TRBV11-2
j_gene: TRBJ2-2
d_gene: NA
CDR3nt: TGTGCCAGCAGCCCCCAGGGGGGGTACGCCGGGGAGCTGTTTTTT
CDR3aa: CASSPQGGYAGELFF

abundance: NA
v_gene: TRBV7-8
j_gene: TRBJ1-6
d_gene: NA
CDR3nt: TGTGCCAGCAGCTTACTAGACAGGACGGAAAATTCACCCCTCCACTTT
CDR3aa: CASSLLDRTENSPLHF

abundance: NA
v_gene: TRBV6-1
j_gene: TRBJ1-1
d_gene: TRBD1
CDR3nt: TGTGCCAGCAGTGCAGGGACAGGGGGAAGGGGAGCTTTCTTT
CDR3aa: CASSAGTGGRGAFF

abundance: NA
v_gene: TRBV2
j_gene: TRBJ2-7
d_gene: NA
CDR3nt: TGTGCCAGCAGTGAAAATAGGCAGGGGACCGAGCAGTACTTC
CDR3aa: CASSENRQGTEQYF

abundance: NA
v_gene: TRBV28
j_gene: TRBJ2-7
d_gene: TRBD2
CDR3nt: TGTGCCAGCAGGGGACTAGCCTACTACGAGCAGTACTTC
CDR3aa: CASRGLAYYEQYF

abundance: NA
v_gene: TRBV25-1
j_gene: TRBJ2-5
d_gene: TRBD1
CDR3nt: TGTGCCAGCAGTGGGGGACAGGGTCGCGAGACCCAGTACTTC
CDR3aa: CASSGGQGRETQYF

abundance: NA
v_gene: TRBV28
j_gene: TRBJ1-3
d_gene: TRBD1
CDR3nt: TGTGCCAGCAGTCCGGGACAGGGGCGGTCTGGAAACACCATATATTTT
CDR3aa: CASSPGQGRSGNTIYF

abundance: NA
v_gene: TRBV27
j_gene: TRBJ2-1
d_gene: NA
CDR3nt: TGTGCCAGCAGTTTAGTGGGGAATGAGCAGTTCTTC
CDR3aa: CASSLVGNEQFF

abundance: NA
v_gene: TRBV27
j_gene: TRBJ2-1
d_gene: NA
CDR3nt: TGTGCCAGCAGTTTTGGGTCGCGGGAGCAGTTCTTC
CDR3aa: CASSFGSREQFF

abundance: NA
v_gene: TRBV30
j_gene: TRBJ2-2
d_gene: TRBD2
CDR3nt: TGTGCCTGGACCGGGACTAGCGGGAGGACCGGGGAGCTGTTTTTT
CDR3aa: CAWTGTSGRTGELFF

abundance: NA
v_gene: TRBV7-4
j_gene: TRBJ2-7
d_gene: NA
CDR3nt: TGTGCCAGCAGCTTATTTCACAGGGCTGGCTACGAGCAGTACTTC
CDR3aa: CASSLFHRAGYEQYF

abundance: NA
v_gene: TRBV7-3
j_gene: TRBJ2-3
d_gene: NA
CDR3nt: TGTGCCAGCAGTCACGTAGAGAGAGATACGCAGTATTTT
CDR3aa: CASSHVERDTQYF

abundance: NA
v_gene: TRBV9
j_gene: TRBJ1-4
d_gene: NA
CDR3nt: TGTGCCAGCAGCGTACAGGGGCAAACTAATGAAAAACTGTTTTTT
CDR3aa: CASSVQGQTNEKLFF

abundance: NA
v_gene: TRBV9
j_gene: TRBJ1-2
d_gene: NA
CDR3nt: TGTGCCAGCAGCGAACAATTCACCGGGCTTTACTATGGCTACACCTTC
CDR3aa: CASSEQFTGLYYGYTF

abundance: NA
v_gene: TRBV7-2
j_gene: TRBJ1-5
d_gene: TRBD1
CDR3nt: TGTGCCAGCAGCCGCGGGGGACAGGGGATCAATCAGCCCCAGCATTTT
CDR3aa: CASSRGGQGINQPQHF

abundance: once
v_gene: TRBV27
j_gene: TRBJ2-1
d_gene: NA
CDR3nt: TGTGCCAGCAGTCCGCTTGGGGTCAATGAGCAGTTCTTC
CDR3aa: CASSPLGVNEQFF

abundance: few
v_gene: TRBV30
j_gene: TRBJ1-1
d_gene: NA
CDR3nt: TGTGCCTGGAGCAAGAAGTCTAAAGCTTTCTTT
CDR3aa: CAWSKKSKAFF

abundance: NA
v_gene: TRBV7-8
j_gene: TRBJ1-2
d_gene: NA
CDR3nt: TGTGCCAGCAGCTTAGCGTCCGGGGGCGGCTACACCTTC
CDR3aa: CASSLASGGGYTF

abundance: NA
v_gene: TRBV5-4
j_gene: TRBJ2-7
d_gene: TRBD2
CDR3nt: TGTGCCAGCAGCTTCGGGAGGGTCTACGAGCAGTACTTC
CDR3aa: CASSFGRVYEQYF

abundance: NA
v_gene: TRBV7-6
j_gene: TRBJ1-5
d_gene: NA
CDR3nt: TGTGCCAGCAGCCGGGGGTTAAATCAGCCCCAGCATTTT
CDR3aa: CASSRGLNQPQHF

abundance: NA
v_gene: TRBV27
j_gene: TRBJ2-2
d_gene: TRBD1
CDR3nt: TGTGCCAGCAGTTCCCCGGGGACAGGGGAAGAGGAGCTGTTTTTT
CDR3aa: CASSSPGTGEEELFF